These 29 T cell receptor beta chains were sequenced from one sample in a study of blood T cell repertoires in COVID-19. Only in-frame clones appear in the TCRdb table, and some are missing; sequencing was by immunoSEQ multiplex PCR. The profile shows about 100,000 clones, over 80% of them singletons. Material: peripheral blood. These receptors originate from a man aged 50 or older with active or convalescent COVID-19.

This clone was detected only once. DNA for the CDR3: TGTGCCAGCAGCCACACAGGGGGCGGGAGCACAGATACGCAGTATTTT. Protein: CASSHTGGGSTDTQYF. The V and J genes are TRBV4-2 and TRBJ2-3, with 9 bases identical to TRBD1. The CDR3 runs to 16 residues. The germline V gene has CDR1 LGHNA and CDR2 YNFKEQ. With V trimmed by 3 bases and J by 0 bases, 4 bases remained unmatched.

The CDR3 is CASSLTDGYTF. Written as DNA, the CDR3 is TGTGCCAGTAGTCTGACTGATGGCTACACCTTC. The chain is built from TRBV19 and TRBJ1-2; the D is unclear. The CDR3 spans 11 residues. Looked up from germline, CDR1 is LNHDA and CDR2 is SQIVND (reference sequence). V gave up 5 bases and J gave up 6 bases, with 7 bases separating them.

The chain recombines TRBV24-1 with TRBJ1-1; perhaps TRBD1 as D (5 bases). The CDR3 runs to 15 residues. Trimming removed 3 bases at V and 5 bases at J, with 15 bases between. CDR1 KGHDR and CDR2 SFDVKD come from the germline V gene. The CDR3 bases are TGTGCCACCAGTGATGTCAGGGAGGGACTGACTGAAGCTTTCTTT. It yields the protein CATSDVREGLTEAFF.

V usage is TRBV2 and J usage is TRBJ2-2; D uncertain. The CDR3 consists of 13 residues. The V end was cut by 2 bases, the J end by 6 bases, with 7 bases between. Germline CDR1 is SNHLY and CDR2 is FYNNEI. The DNA of the CDR3 is TGTGCCAGCAGTGAATCTAGTGCCGGGGAGCTGTTTTTT. Protein sequence: CASSESSAGELFF.

The chain links TRBV5-6 to TRBJ1-1, with 12 bases matching TRBD1. With V trimmed by 4 bases and J by 10 bases, 5 bases remained unmatched. Germline V lookup: CDR1 SGHDT, CDR2 YYEEEE. The CDR3 extends over 13 amino acids. CDR3 coding DNA: TGTGCCAGCAGCCCGGGACAGGGGGCTGGAGCTTTCTTT. Its protein product is CASSPGQGAGAFF.

The count of this clone is one. The rearrangement links TRBV6-6 to TRBJ1-1; a weak D match, TRBD1 (6 bases). The germline gives CDR1 MNHNY, CDR2 SVGAGI (reference sequence). CDR3 length: 15 residues. V was clipped by 5 bases and J by 4 bases, with 17 bases between them. The CDR3: CASSNGGGRRTEAFF. The CDR3, as DNA: TGTGCCAGCAGTAATGGGGGCGGGCGCCGCACTGAAGCTTTCTTT.

V usage is TRBV12-3 or TRBV12-4 and J usage is TRBJ2-7; a weak D match, TRBD1 (5 bases). This CDR3 comprises 13 residues. Between the trimmed V and J ends, which lost 4 bases and 2 bases, there was a span of 9 bases. CDR3 in amino acids: CASSSDSTYEQYF. The CDR3 coding sequence is TGTGCCAGCAGTTCAGACAGTACCTACGAGCAGTACTTC.

The rearrangement links TRBV5-4 to TRBJ2-3, with 7 positions matching TRBD1. This CDR3 contains 16 residues. Germline V gene sequence: CDR1 SGHNT, CDR2 YYREEE (reference sequence). V was clipped by 5 bases and J by 5 bases; unmatched bases: 14. CDR3 region: CASSLDARGIKDTQYF. CDR3 coding DNA: TGTGCCAGCAGTCTTGACGCCAGGGGGATCAAAGATACGCAGTATTTT.

The chain uses TRBV30 and TRBJ1-5; D remains ambiguous. The CDR3 length is 15 residues. Trimming shortened V by 2 bases and J by 9 bases, and 20 bases separated the two germline ends. Germline assignment: CDR1 GTSNPN and CDR2 SVGIG (reference sequence). CDR3 loop: CAWSSLAADLRPQHF. CDR3 nucleotide sequence: TGTGCCTGGAGTTCTCTGGCGGCAGACTTAAGGCCCCAGCATTTT.

This chain uses TRBV11-3 with TRBJ2-3; tentatively, D is TRBD1 (5 bases). Germline lookup yields CDR1 SGHNT and CDR2 YENEEA. Trimming took off 2 bases at V and 0 bases at J, with 9 bases between the two ends. The CDR3 covers 15 residues. The CDR3 protein is CASSLRDRSTDTQYF. CDR3 nucleotides: TGTGCCAGCAGCTTACGCGACAGAAGCACAGATACGCAGTATTTT.

This chain links TRBV28 with TRBJ2-2; D is ambiguous. Trimming stripped 2 bases from V and 0 bases from J, with 4 bases between. This CDR3 contains 14 residues. In germline, CDR1 is MDHEN, CDR2 SYDVKM. The CDR3 protein is CASSLPANTGELFF. The CDR3 coding sequence is TGTGCCAGCAGTTTACCAGCGAACACCGGGGAGCTGTTTTTT.

The chain couples TRBV18 to TRBJ2-3; no clear D gene. The CDR3 length is 14 residues. V dropped 4 bases and J dropped 4 bases, with 12 bases sitting between them. From germline, CDR1 is KGHSH and CDR2 LQKENI. CDR3 amino acids: CASSRTGDSDTQYF. Written as DNA, the CDR3 is TGTGCCAGCTCACGTACCGGCGACTCAGATACGCAGTATTTT.

The chain carries TRBV2 and TRBJ2-7; 9 positions agree with TRBD1. V shed 4 bases, J shed 2 bases, and the junction held 3 bases outside the gene matches. This CDR3 comprises 14 residues. From germline, CDR1 is SNHLY and CDR2 FYNNEI. The CDR3 loop is CASSVQGATYEQYF. The CDR3 DNA follows: TGTGCCAGCAGTGTACAGGGGGCCACCTACGAGCAGTACTTC. Using reference TRBV2 and TRBJ2-7 for the parts outside the CDR3, the full variable domain is EPEVTQTPSHQVTQMGQEVILRCVPISNHLYFYWYRQILGQKVEFLVSFYNNEISEKSEIFDDQFSVERPDGSNFTLKIRSTKLEDSAMYFCASSVQGATYEQYFGPGTRLTVT.

This clone has just one count. The CDR3 spells CASSYPQETQYF. Here the CDR3 DNA reads TGTGCCAGCAGTTACCCACAAGAGACCCAGTACTTC. This sequence joins TRBV6-6 and TRBJ2-5, with D unclear. V lost 2 bases to trimming and J lost 2 bases, with 3 bases between them. Germline V CDR1 and CDR2: MNHNY, SVGAGI (reference sequence). The CDR3 extends over 12 amino acids.

The rearrangement links TRBV2 to TRBJ2-7; D possibly corresponds to TRBD1 (6 bases). The CDR3 contains 15 residues. V was cut by 10 bases and J by 2 bases, with 21 bases left in between. Germline lookup yields CDR1 SNHLY and CDR2 FYNNEI. The CDR3 sequence is CAIQKIWDKAYEQYF. Written as DNA, the CDR3 is TGTGCCATTCAAAAGATATGGGACAAAGCCTACGAGCAGTACTTC.

This chain connects TRBV3-1 (or the pseudogene TRBV3-2) to TRBJ1-3, with 8 nucleotides matching TRBD1. V dropped 4 bases and J dropped 7; count of bases not matched to a gene: 9. This CDR3 comprises 15 residues. In germline, CDR1 is LGHDT, CDR2 YNNKEL (reference sequence). CDR3 in amino acids: CASSLLGQGSNTIYF. The CDR3 coding sequence is TGTGCCAGCAGCCTACTCGGACAGGGTTCGAACACCATATATTTT.

The chain joins TRBV9 to TRBJ1-2, with 8 bases identical to TRBD1. The CDR3 is 16 residues long. Germline trimming cut 3 bases from V and 1 base from J; bases unmatched to any gene: 8. CDR1 is SGDLS, CDR2 YYNGEE, per germline. The CDR3 nucleotides read TGTGCCAGCAGCGCTACCGGGACAGGAATTAACTATGGCTACACCTTC. Protein: CASSATGTGINYGYTF. Supplemented by reference TRBV9 and TRBJ1-2, the full variable domain reads DSGVTQTPKHLITATGQRVTLRCSPRSGDLSVYWYQQSLDQGLQFLIQYYNGEERAKGNILERFSAQQFPDLHSELNLSSLELGDSALYFCASSATGTGINYGYTFGSGTRLTVV.

This chain joins TRBV5-1 and TRBJ2-7; 7 nucleotides match TRBD2. CDR3 size: 15 residues. The J segment lost 4 bases and the V segment lost 3 bases, leaving 10 bases of the junction unmatched. Germline loops: CDR1 SGHRS, CDR2 YFSETQ. This CDR3 reads CASSSGLGKGYEQYF. The CDR3 DNA follows: TGCGCCAGCAGCTCTGGACTAGGCAAGGGATACGAGCAGTACTTC. Together with reference TRBV5-1 and TRBJ2-7, the CDR3 gives the full variable domain: KAGVTQTPRYLIKTRGQQVTLSCSPISGHRSVSWYQQTPGQGLQFLFEYFSETQRNKGNFPGRFSGRQFSNSRSEMNVSTLELGDSALYLCASSSGLGKGYEQYFGPGTRLTVT.

This sequence joins TRBV7-2 and TRBJ2-7; D possibly corresponds to TRBD2 (5 bases). The V and J ends lost 5 bases and 6 bases respectively, with 8 bases between them. Germline V gives CDR1 SGHTA, CDR2 FQGNSA. This CDR3 has 11 residues. CDR3 protein: CASSPRVEQYF. DNA for the CDR3: TGTGCCAGCAGCCCGAGGGTCGAGCAGTACTTC.

The chain joins TRBV5-4 to TRBJ2-5; 11 positions match TRBD2. With V trimmed by 4 bases and J by 4 bases, 9 bases remained unmatched. This CDR3 has 16 amino acids. Germline V gene sequence: CDR1 SGHNT, CDR2 YYREEE (reference sequence). CDR3 DNA: TGTGCCAGCAGCGTAGAGGGACTAGCGGCCCGAGAGACCCAGTACTTC. Translation: CASSVEGLAARETQYF.

The genes are TRBV11-2 and TRBJ1-3, with 11 bases fitting TRBD1. V lost 3 bases, J lost 8 bases, and 6 bases stayed unmatched. CDR1 is SGHAT, CDR2 FQNNGV, per germline. The CDR3 totals 15 residues. The DNA of the CDR3 is TGTGCCAGCAGCTTCGTATGGACAGGGGGCCACACCATATATTTT. Translation gives CASSFVWTGGHTIYF.

The gene calls are TRBV10-3 and TRBJ1-1; D is possibly TRBD1 (5 bases). From germline, CDR1 is ENHRY and CDR2 SYGVKD. The CDR3 is made up of 14 amino acids. Trimming stripped 1 base from V and 1 base from J, with 7 bases between. The chain's CDR3 is CAISEYDRNTEAFF. In nucleotides, the CDR3 is TGTGCCATCAGTGAGTATGACAGGAACACTGAAGCTTTCTTT.

This chain uses TRBV5-1 with TRBJ2-7; D may be TRBD2 (5 bases). The CDR3 covers 16 residues. From germline, CDR1 is SGHRS and CDR2 YFSETQ. Trimming left V 0 bases short and J 3 bases short, with 16 bases between. The CDR3 spells CASSLAPGVAYYEQYF. In DNA form, the CDR3 reads TGCGCCAGCAGCTTGGCCCCCGGGGTTGCCTACTACGAGCAGTACTTC.

This rearrangement joins TRBV6-5 to TRBJ2-5; 12 bases match TRBD2. The CDR3 is 15 residues long. Germline V gene data show CDR1 as MNHEY and CDR2 as SVGAGI. The V gene end was trimmed by 6 bases and the J gene end by 5 bases; junction bases not matched to a gene: 7. The CDR3 sequence: CASRSGTSGWETQYF. CDR3 bases: TGTGCCAGCAGGTCCGGGACTAGCGGGTGGGAGACCCAGTACTTC.

The chain employs TRBV4-2 and TRBJ1-2; 8 bases fit TRBD1. The germline gives CDR1 LGHNA, CDR2 YNFKEQ. The CDR3 runs to 15 residues. The V gene end was trimmed by 1 base and the J gene end by 2 bases; junction bases not matched to a gene: 3. The CDR3 is CASSQGGQANYGYTF. CDR3 DNA: TGTGCCAGCAGCCAAGGGGGACAGGCAAACTATGGCTACACCTTC.

The J gene is TRBJ1-2, the V gene TRBV6-5; 11 nucleotides agree with TRBD1. The CDR3 extends over 16 amino acids. V lost 4 bases, J lost 6 bases, and 10 bases stayed unmatched. Germline V gene sequence: CDR1 MNHEY, CDR2 SVGAGI. DNA of the CDR3: TGTGCCAGCAGTTCTCCGGACAGGGGGCCCTTTAATGGCTACACCTTC. It yields the protein CASSSPDRGPFNGYTF.

J is TRBJ2-1 and V is TRBV24-1; maybe TRBD2 (6 bases). Looked up from germline, CDR1 is KGHDR and CDR2 is SFDVKD. The CDR3 covers 13 residues. V lost 4 bases to trimming and J lost 8 bases, with 11 bases between them. The CDR3 sequence: CATSDPPGDEQFF. As DNA, the CDR3 is TGTGCCACCAGTGACCCCCCGGGGGATGAGCAGTTCTTC.

The chain uses TRBV6-5 and TRBJ2-1; 13 positions agree with TRBD2. Germline V lookup: CDR1 MNHEY, CDR2 SVGAGI. The CDR3 loop spans 14 amino acids. J was trimmed by 7 bases and V by 7 bases; bases with no gene match: 4. For the CDR3, the DNA is TGTGCCAGCAAGTGGACTAGCGGGAGTAATGAGCAGTTCTTC. This encodes CASKWTSGSNEQFF.

The V call is TRBV12-3 or TRBV12-4, the J call TRBJ2-7; 8 bases are a match to TRBD2. After removal of 3 bases from V and 5 bases from J, the junction contained 3 bases not matched to a gene. The CDR3 is 13 amino acids. CDR3 sequence (DNA): TGTGCCAGCAGTTTTCGGGAGGGGGACGAGCAGTACTTC. It encodes CASSFREGDEQYF.